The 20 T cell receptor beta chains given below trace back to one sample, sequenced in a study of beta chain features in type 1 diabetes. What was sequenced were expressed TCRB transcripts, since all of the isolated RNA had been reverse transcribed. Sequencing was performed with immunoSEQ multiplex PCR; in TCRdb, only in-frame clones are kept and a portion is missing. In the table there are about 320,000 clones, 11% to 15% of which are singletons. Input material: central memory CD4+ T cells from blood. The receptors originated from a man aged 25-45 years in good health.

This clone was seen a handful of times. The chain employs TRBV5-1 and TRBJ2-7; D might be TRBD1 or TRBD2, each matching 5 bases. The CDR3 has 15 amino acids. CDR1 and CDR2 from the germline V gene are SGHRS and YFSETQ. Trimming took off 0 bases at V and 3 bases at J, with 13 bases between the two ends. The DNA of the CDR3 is TGCGCCAGCAGCTTGGAGGGGAGACAGATCTACGAGCAGTACTTC. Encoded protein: CASSLEGRQIYEQYF.

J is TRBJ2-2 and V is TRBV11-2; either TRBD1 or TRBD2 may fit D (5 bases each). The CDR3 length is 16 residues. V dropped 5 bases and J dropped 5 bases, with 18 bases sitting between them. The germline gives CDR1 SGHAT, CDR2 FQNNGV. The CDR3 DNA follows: TGTGCCAGCAGCCCTAGGGCCGGGACCGTGACCGGGGAGCTGTTTTTT. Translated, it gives CASSPRAGTVTGELFF.

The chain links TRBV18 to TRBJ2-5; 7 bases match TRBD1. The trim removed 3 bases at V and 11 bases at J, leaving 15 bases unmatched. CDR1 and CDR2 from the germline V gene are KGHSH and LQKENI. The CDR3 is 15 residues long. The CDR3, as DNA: TGTGCCAGCTCACCGTTAGGGGACAGCCCAATTGGGCAGTACTTC. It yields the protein CASSPLGDSPIGQYF.

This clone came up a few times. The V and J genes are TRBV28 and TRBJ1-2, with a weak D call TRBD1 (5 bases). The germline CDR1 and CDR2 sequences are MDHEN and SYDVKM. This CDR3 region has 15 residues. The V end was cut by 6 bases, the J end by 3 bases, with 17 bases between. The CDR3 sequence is CASSLGDRRDYGYTF. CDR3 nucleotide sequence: TGTGCCAGCAGCCTTGGGGACCGGAGGGACTATGGCTACACCTTC.

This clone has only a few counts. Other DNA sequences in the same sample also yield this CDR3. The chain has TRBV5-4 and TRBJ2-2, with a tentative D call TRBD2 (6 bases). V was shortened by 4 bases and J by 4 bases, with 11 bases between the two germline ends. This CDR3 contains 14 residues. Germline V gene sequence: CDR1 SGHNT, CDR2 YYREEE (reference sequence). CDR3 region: CASSQVGGTGELFF. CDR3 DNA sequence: TGTGCCAGCAGCCAAGTGGGGGGCACCGGGGAGCTGTTTTTT.

CDR3 protein: CASSLGAGDGYTF. In nucleotides, the CDR3 is TGTGCCAGCAGCCTTGGGGCAGGGGATGGCTACACCTTC. The gene calls are TRBV9 and TRBJ1-2, with D possibly being TRBD1 (6 bases). V was cut by 4 bases and J by 6 bases, with 13 bases left in between. The CDR3 totals 13 residues. Germline assignment: CDR1 SGDLS and CDR2 YYNGEE. The whole variable domain, remainder taken from reference TRBV9 and TRBJ1-2, is DSGVTQTPKHLITATGQRVTLRCSPRSGDLSVYWYQQSLDQGLQFLIQYYNGEERAKGNILERFSAQQFPDLHSELNLSSLELGDSALYFCASSLGAGDGYTFGSGTRLTVV.

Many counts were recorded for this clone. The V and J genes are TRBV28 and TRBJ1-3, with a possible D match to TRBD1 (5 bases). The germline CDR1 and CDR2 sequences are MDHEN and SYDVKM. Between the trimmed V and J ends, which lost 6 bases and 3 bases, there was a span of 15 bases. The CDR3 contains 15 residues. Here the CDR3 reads CASRDFSGYGNTIYF. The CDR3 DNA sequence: TGTGCCAGCAGGGACTTCTCAGGGTATGGAAACACCATATATTTT.

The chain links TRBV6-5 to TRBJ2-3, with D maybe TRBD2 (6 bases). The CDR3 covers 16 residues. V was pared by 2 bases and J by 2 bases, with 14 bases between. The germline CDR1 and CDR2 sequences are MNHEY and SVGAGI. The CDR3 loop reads CASSYMAGPATDTQYF. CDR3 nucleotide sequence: TGTGCCAGCAGTTACATGGCGGGACCTGCCACAGATACGCAGTATTTT.

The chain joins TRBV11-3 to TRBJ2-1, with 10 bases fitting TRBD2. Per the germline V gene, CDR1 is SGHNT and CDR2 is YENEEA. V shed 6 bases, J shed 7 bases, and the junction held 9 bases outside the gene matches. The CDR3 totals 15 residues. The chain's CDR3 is CASSHRSGRDNEQFF. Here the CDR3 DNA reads TGTGCCAGCAGTCACAGAAGCGGGAGGGATAATGAGCAGTTCTTC.

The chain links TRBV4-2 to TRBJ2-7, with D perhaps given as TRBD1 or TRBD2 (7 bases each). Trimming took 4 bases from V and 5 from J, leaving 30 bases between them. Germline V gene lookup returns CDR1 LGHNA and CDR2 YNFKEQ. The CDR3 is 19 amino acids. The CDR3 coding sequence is TGTGCCAGCAGCCCAGGGGGGAGGGGTCTGACAGGGCTCGGGAACGAGCAGTACTTC. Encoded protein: CASSPGGRGLTGLGNEQYF.

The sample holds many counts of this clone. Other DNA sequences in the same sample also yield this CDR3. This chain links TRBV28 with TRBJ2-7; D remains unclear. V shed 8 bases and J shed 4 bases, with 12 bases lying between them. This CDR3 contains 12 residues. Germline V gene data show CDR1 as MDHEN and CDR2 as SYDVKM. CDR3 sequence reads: CASSKTGYEQYF. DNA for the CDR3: TGTGCCAGCTCAAAGACGGGTTACGAGCAGTACTTC.

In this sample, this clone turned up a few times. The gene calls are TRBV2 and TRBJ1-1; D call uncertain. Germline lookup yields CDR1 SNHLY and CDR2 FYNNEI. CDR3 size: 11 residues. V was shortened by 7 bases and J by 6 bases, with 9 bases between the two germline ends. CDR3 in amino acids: CASTPSAEAFF. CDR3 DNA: TGTGCCAGCACCCCCTCCGCTGAAGCTTTCTTT.

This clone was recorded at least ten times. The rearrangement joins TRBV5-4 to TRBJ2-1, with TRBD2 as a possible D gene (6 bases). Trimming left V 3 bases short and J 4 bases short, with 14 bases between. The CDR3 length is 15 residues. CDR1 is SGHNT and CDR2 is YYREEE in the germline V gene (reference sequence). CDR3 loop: CASSSPGTSYNEQFF. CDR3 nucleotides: TGTGCCAGCAGCTCCCCCGGGACTTCTTACAATGAGCAGTTCTTC.

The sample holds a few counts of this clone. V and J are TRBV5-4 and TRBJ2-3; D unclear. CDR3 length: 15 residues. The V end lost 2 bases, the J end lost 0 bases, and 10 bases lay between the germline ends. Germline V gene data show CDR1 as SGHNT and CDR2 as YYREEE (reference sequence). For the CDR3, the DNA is TGTGCCAGCAGCTTAGACTTCTACAGCACAGATACGCAGTATTTT. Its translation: CASSLDFYSTDTQYF.

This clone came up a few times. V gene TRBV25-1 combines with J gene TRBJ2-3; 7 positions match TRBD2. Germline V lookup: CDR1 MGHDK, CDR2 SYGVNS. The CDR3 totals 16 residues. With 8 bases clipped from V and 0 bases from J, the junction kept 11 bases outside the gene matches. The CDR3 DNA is TGTGCCAGCGGGGGGGGTTGGGAGGCCAGCACAGATACGCAGTATTTT. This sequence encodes CASGGGWEASTDTQYF.

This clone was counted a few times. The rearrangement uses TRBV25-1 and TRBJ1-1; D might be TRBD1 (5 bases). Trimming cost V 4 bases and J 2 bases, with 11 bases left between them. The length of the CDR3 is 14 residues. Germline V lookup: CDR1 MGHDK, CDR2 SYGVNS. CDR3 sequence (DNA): TGTGCCAGCAGTGCCGGAGGGGCTAACACTGAAGCTTTCTTT. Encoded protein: CASSAGGANTEAFF.

The CDR3 sequence is CSVPKPGHPNTEAFF. CDR3 bases: TGCAGCGTTCCGAAGCCGGGACACCCCAACACTGAAGCTTTCTTT. The chain is built from TRBV29-1 and TRBJ1-1; possibly TRBD1 for D (6 bases). Trimming took off 5 bases at V and 2 bases at J, with 18 bases between the two ends. Germline lookup yields CDR1 SQVTM and CDR2 ANQGSEA. This CDR3 spans 15 amino acids.

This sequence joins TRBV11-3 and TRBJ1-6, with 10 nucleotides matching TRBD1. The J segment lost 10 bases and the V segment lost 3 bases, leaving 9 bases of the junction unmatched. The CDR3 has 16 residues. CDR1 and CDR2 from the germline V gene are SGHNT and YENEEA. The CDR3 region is CASSLDRQGAASPLHF. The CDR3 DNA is TGTGCCAGCAGCTTGGACAGACAGGGGGCGGCCTCACCCCTCCACTTT.

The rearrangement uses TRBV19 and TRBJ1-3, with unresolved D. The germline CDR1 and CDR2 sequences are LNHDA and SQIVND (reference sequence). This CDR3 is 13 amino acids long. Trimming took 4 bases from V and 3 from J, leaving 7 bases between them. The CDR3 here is CASSTSYGNTIYF. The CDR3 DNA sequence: TGTGCCAGTAGTACGAGTTATGGAAACACCATATATTTT. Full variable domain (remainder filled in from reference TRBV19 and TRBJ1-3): DGGITQSPKYLFRKEGQNVTLSCEQNLNHDAMYWYRQDPGQGLRLIYYSQIVNDFQKGDIAEGYSVSREKKESFPLTVTSAQKNPTAFYLCASSTSYGNTIYFGEGSWLTVV.

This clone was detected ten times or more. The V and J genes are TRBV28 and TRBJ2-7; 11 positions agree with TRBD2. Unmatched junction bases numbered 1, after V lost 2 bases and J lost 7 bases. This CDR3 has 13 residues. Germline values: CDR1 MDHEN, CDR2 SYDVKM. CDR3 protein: CASSLLAGGEQYV. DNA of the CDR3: TGTGCCAGCAGTTTACTAGCGGGAGGTGAGCAGTACGTC.